These T cell receptor beta chains were read from a single sample in a study of blood T cell repertoires in COVID-19. The repertoire was sequenced with immunoSEQ multiplex PCR; TCRdb's copy has only in-frame clones and lacks some. The repertoire holds about 480,000 clones, with roughly 85% as singletons. The source material was PBMCs or T cells enriched from blood (not recorded which). Every receptor here comes from a woman between 18 and 30 years old with acute COVID-19. Both conserved end residues are part of each CDR3. The order of the fields is V gene, J gene, CDR3 length, D gene, CDR3 protein. D genes are given only for firm matches.

V gene: TRBV11-2
J gene: TRBJ1-6
CDR3 length: 16
D gene: TRBD1
CDR3 protein: CASSLDLQGWNSPLHF

V gene: TRBV4-1
J gene: TRBJ2-5
CDR3 length: 13
D gene: NA
CDR3 protein: CASSQGARETQYF

V gene: TRBV6-5
J gene: TRBJ2-7
CDR3 length: 14
D gene: TRBD1
CDR3 protein: CASSRQGAMYEQYF

V gene: TRBV6-1
J gene: TRBJ1-3
CDR3 length: 16
D gene: TRBD1
CDR3 protein: CASSEYRGQGGNTIYF

V gene: TRBV3-1/TRBV3-2
J gene: TRBJ1-1
CDR3 length: 15
D gene: TRBD1
CDR3 protein: CASSHLTGTELKAFF

V gene: TRBV6-1
J gene: TRBJ1-3
CDR3 length: 16
D gene: NA
CDR3 protein: CASSEKRATSGNTIYF

V gene: TRBV24-1
J gene: TRBJ2-1
CDR3 length: 13
D gene: NA
CDR3 protein: CATSRDSRNEQFF

V gene: TRBV27
J gene: TRBJ2-1
CDR3 length: 17
D gene: TRBD2
CDR3 protein: CASSLLTSGGAHNEQFF

V gene: TRBV25-1
J gene: TRBJ2-7
CDR3 length: 12
D gene: NA
CDR3 protein: CASRGSGFEQYF

V gene: TRBV27
J gene: TRBJ1-1
CDR3 length: 14
D gene: TRBD1
CDR3 protein: CASSLQGEDTEAFF

V gene: TRBV2
J gene: TRBJ1-2
CDR3 length: 14
D gene: NA
CDR3 protein: CASSEDREYYGYTF

V gene: TRBV11-2
J gene: TRBJ1-1
CDR3 length: 10
D gene: NA
CDR3 protein: CASGGTEAFF

V gene: TRBV25-1
J gene: TRBJ1-5
CDR3 length: 16
D gene: TRBD1
CDR3 protein: CASSAHRTGRVQPQHF

V gene: TRBV18
J gene: TRBJ1-3
CDR3 length: 17
D gene: TRBD1
CDR3 protein: CASSPPDRALRGNTIYF

V gene: TRBV5-8
J gene: TRBJ1-3
CDR3 length: 14
D gene: TRBD1
CDR3 protein: CASRPWTGLNTIYF

V gene: TRBV29-1
J gene: TRBJ1-2
CDR3 length: 14
D gene: NA
CDR3 protein: CSVEGTGAIYGYTF

V gene: TRBV27
J gene: TRBJ1-6
CDR3 length: 16
D gene: NA
CDR3 protein: CASSLVPGSSNSPLHF

V gene: TRBV4-3
J gene: TRBJ1-4
CDR3 length: 16
D gene: TRBD1
CDR3 protein: CASSQETGTAGEKLFF

V gene: TRBV5-5
J gene: TRBJ2-1
CDR3 length: 15
D gene: NA
CDR3 protein: CASSLDPGDYNEQFF

V gene: TRBV6-5
J gene: TRBJ2-7
CDR3 length: 15
D gene: TRBD2
CDR3 protein: CASSSGSGGADEQYF

V gene: TRBV7-8
J gene: TRBJ1-4
CDR3 length: 15
D gene: TRBD1
CDR3 protein: CASSLWTGGDEKLFF

V gene: TRBV20-1
J gene: TRBJ2-7
CDR3 length: 11
D gene: NA
CDR3 protein: CSASKLYEQYF

V gene: TRBV2
J gene: TRBJ2-1
CDR3 length: 13
D gene: NA
CDR3 protein: CATTEEGPREQFF

V gene: TRBV11-2
J gene: TRBJ2-2
CDR3 length: 19
D gene: TRBD2
CDR3 protein: CASSSGPKSGIFDTGELFF

V gene: TRBV28
J gene: TRBJ1-1
CDR3 length: 12
D gene: NA
CDR3 protein: CASSLASTEAFF

V gene: TRBV4-1
J gene: TRBJ2-5
CDR3 length: 15
D gene: NA
CDR3 protein: CASSQDNHRAETQYF

V gene: TRBV19
J gene: TRBJ1-2
CDR3 length: 14
D gene: TRBD1
CDR3 protein: CASSKGAIPYGYTF

V gene: TRBV27
J gene: TRBJ2-7
CDR3 length: 13
D gene: NA
CDR3 protein: CASIASSSYEQYF

V gene: TRBV2
J gene: TRBJ2-1
CDR3 length: 13
D gene: NA
CDR3 protein: CASSVAGHNEQFF

V gene: TRBV5-1
J gene: TRBJ1-1
CDR3 length: 15
D gene: TRBD1
CDR3 protein: CASSWGQGRGTEAFF

V gene: TRBV2
J gene: TRBJ1-5
CDR3 length: 13
D gene: NA
CDR3 protein: CASSVYRGQPQHF

V gene: TRBV5-1
J gene: TRBJ2-3
CDR3 length: 12
D gene: TRBD1
CDR3 protein: CASSPRGQGKYF

V gene: TRBV7-2
J gene: TRBJ2-5
CDR3 length: 16
D gene: NA
CDR3 protein: CASSLKSGPYQETQYF

V gene: TRBV10-3
J gene: TRBJ1-4
CDR3 length: 15
D gene: TRBD1
CDR3 protein: CASKGQGLTNEKLFF

V gene: TRBV29-1
J gene: TRBJ1-1
CDR3 length: 12
D gene: NA
CDR3 protein: CSVGWGDTEAFF